The table lists the clone carrying this TCR beta chain with a few counts. Using a J-beta primer mix together with a sample-barcoded 5' primer, a second PCR was run for 7 to 11 cycles. Each cDNA molecule was tagged by a template-switch adaptor that had 12 random nucleotides. Each CDR3 protein gets one entry after TCRdb re-called the 5' RACE reads with MiXCR. The data contain fewer than 1,200,000 distinct CDR3 sequences, 20% to 25% of them singletons. The entry originates in a study of blood T cells in healthy people across ages. The germline CDR1 and CDR2 sequences are SNHLY and FYNNEI. V lost 3 bases, J lost 2 bases, and 10 bases lay in between. CDR3 length: 14 residues. The data were also submitted as part of a second study, on T cells of mothers and their children. That paper states: The effect of thymic selection on TCR recombination output is similar between related and unrelated pairs.

This sequence joins TRBV2 and TRBJ2-5; no clear D. The specimen sequenced was blood. This sequence was found in a girl aged 2-10 years in good health. The CDR3 DNA reads as TGTGCCAGCAGTGATCTAAGGGATCAAGAGACCCAGTACTTC. Residues: CASSDLRDQETQYF.